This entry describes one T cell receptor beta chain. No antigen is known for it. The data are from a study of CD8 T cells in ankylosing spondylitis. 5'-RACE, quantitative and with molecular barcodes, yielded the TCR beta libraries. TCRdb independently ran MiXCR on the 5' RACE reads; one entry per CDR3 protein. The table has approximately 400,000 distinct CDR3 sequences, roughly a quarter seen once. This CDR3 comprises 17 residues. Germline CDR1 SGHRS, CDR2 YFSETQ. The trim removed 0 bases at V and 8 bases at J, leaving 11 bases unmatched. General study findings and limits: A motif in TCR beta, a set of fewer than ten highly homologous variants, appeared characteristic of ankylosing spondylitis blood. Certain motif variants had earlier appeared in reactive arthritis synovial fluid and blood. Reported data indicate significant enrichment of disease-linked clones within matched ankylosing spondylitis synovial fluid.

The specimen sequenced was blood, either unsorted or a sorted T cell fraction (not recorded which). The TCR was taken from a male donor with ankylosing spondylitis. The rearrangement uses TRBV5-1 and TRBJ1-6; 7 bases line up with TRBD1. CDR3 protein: CASSLGQGIRMDSPLHF. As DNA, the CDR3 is TGCGCCAGCAGCTTGGGACAGGGAATTCGAATGGATTCACCCCTCCACTTT.